The next 24 T cell receptor beta chains were all read from a single sample in a study of blood T cell repertoires in COVID-19. Measured with immunoSEQ multiplex PCR; TCRdb has only the in-frame clones, and not every one. The data hold 200,000 to 250,000 clones, with about 88% observed a single time. Sequencing was done on a sample of peripheral blood. The source is a woman between 45 and 65 years old with COVID-19, enrolled during active disease.

The rearrangement uses TRBV5-1 and TRBJ1-1; no clear D gene. This CDR3 has 14 residues. V gave up 2 bases and J gave up 0 bases, with 8 bases separating them. Germline lookup yields CDR1 SGHRS and CDR2 YFSETQ. CDR3 sequence: CASSFTELNTEAFF. DNA for the CDR3: TGCGCCAGCAGCTTTACCGAGTTGAACACTGAAGCTTTCTTT.

The J gene is TRBJ2-4, the V gene TRBV28; no clear D gene. V was shortened by 4 bases and J by 9 bases, with 10 bases between the two germline ends. Germline CDR1 is MDHEN and CDR2 is SYDVKM. This CDR3 spans 12 amino acids. In DNA, the CDR3 is TGTGCCAGCAGTTCCCAGGCTCCCATTCAGTACTTC. It yields the protein CASSSQAPIQYF. Filled out from reference TRBV28 and TRBJ2-4, the complete variable domain reads DVKVTQSSRYLVKRTGEKVFLECVQDMDHENMFWYRQDPGLGLRLIYFSYDVKMKEKGDIPEGYSVSREKKERFSLILESASTNQTSMYLCASSSQAPIQYFGAGTRLSVL.

The chain is built from TRBV5-6 and TRBJ2-7, with a possible D match to TRBD1 (6 bases). This CDR3 has 14 amino acids. Between the trimmed V and J ends, which lost 0 bases and 2 bases, there was a span of 9 bases. From germline, CDR1 is SGHDT and CDR2 YYEEEE. This chain's CDR3 is CASSLVGQTYEQYF. In DNA form, the CDR3 reads TGTGCCAGCAGCTTGGTCGGACAGACCTACGAGCAGTACTTC.

The chain recombines TRBV19 with TRBJ1-5, with no clear D. Trimming left V 8 bases short and J 0 bases short, with 14 bases between. Germline CDR1 reads LNHDA; CDR2 reads SQIVND (reference sequence). The CDR3 extends over 15 amino acids. The CDR3 region is CASRTTAYSNQPQHF. The CDR3 coding sequence is TGTGCCAGTCGTACTACAGCCTATAGCAATCAGCCCCAGCATTTT.

This sequence joins TRBV6-5 and TRBJ1-5; TRBD1 matches 7 bases. Germline V gives CDR1 MNHEY, CDR2 SVGAGI. V shed 5 bases, J shed 9 bases, and the junction held 13 bases outside the gene matches. The CDR3 length is 15 residues. DNA for the CDR3: TGTGCCAGCAGTACGGGGTTACAGGGGATACGGCCCCAGCATTTT. Amino acid sequence: CASSTGLQGIRPQHF.

V usage is TRBV19 and J usage is TRBJ2-1; maybe TRBD2 (5 bases). Trimming shortened V by 2 bases and J by 8 bases, and 10 bases separated the two germline ends. Per the germline V gene, CDR1 is LNHDA and CDR2 is SQIVND (reference sequence). The CDR3 extends over 13 amino acids. In DNA form, the CDR3 reads TGTGCCAGTAGTATACCGGGATTGGATGAGCAGTTCTTC. Protein product: CASSIPGLDEQFF.

This chain links TRBV29-1 with TRBJ1-2; no clear D. CDR3 size: 12 residues. V lost 6 bases and J lost 5, with 13 bases in between. Germline V CDR1 and CDR2: SQVTM, ANQGSEA. CDR3 amino acids: CSVPLGLYGYTF. The CDR3 nucleotides are TGCAGCGTGCCCCTTGGACTATATGGCTACACCTTC.

The chain combines TRBV6-1 with TRBJ1-5, with D maybe TRBD1 (6 bases). The V end lost 3 bases, the J end lost 7 bases, and 16 bases lay between the germline ends. CDR3 length: 15 amino acids. CDR1 MNHNS and CDR2 SASEGT come from the germline V gene. The CDR3 protein is CASSDDQGNYQPQHF. The CDR3 bases are TGTGCCAGCAGTGACGATCAGGGGAATTACCAGCCCCAGCATTTT.

The V and J genes are TRBV19 and TRBJ1-1, with 9 bases fitting TRBD1. This CDR3 has 16 residues. After removal of 2 bases from V and 7 bases from J, the junction contained 11 bases not matched to a gene. The germline gives CDR1 LNHDA, CDR2 SQIVND (reference sequence). CDR3 in amino acids: CASSISGTGGRGEAFF. The CDR3 nucleotides are TGTGCCAGTAGTATATCGGGAACAGGGGGCAGAGGTGAAGCTTTCTTT.

The rearrangement uses TRBV19 and TRBJ2-3, with 10 bases matching TRBD2. Germline V gene lookup returns CDR1 LNHDA and CDR2 SQIVND (reference sequence). J gave up 5 bases and V 5 bases, and 4 bases lay outside the gene matches. The CDR3 is 14 residues long. CDR3 region: CASSRPSGGDTQYF. The CDR3 nucleotides are TGTGCCAGTAGTCGCCCTAGCGGGGGAGATACGCAGTATTTT.

The V and J genes are TRBV10-1 and TRBJ2-4; 10 bases align to TRBD2. This CDR3 is 17 amino acids long. The germline CDR1 and CDR2 sequences are WNHNN and SYGVQD (reference sequence). Trimming removed 4 bases from V and 3 bases from J; junction bases left unmatched: 9. The CDR3 nucleotides are TGCGCCAGCAGTGGTGGAATAGCGGGGGGTGGCAAAAACATTCAGTACTTC. Its protein is CASSGGIAGGGKNIQYF.

The chain joins TRBV18 to TRBJ1-2; 7 bases agree with TRBD1. This CDR3 contains 15 residues. CDR1 is KGHSH, CDR2 LQKENI, per germline. The V gene end was trimmed by 3 bases and the J gene end by 3 bases; junction bases not matched to a gene: 7. DNA for the CDR3: TGTGCCAGCTCACCGGAAATCGGGACAGACTATGGCTACACCTTC. Protein product: CASSPEIGTDYGYTF.

The gene calls are TRBV19 and TRBJ1-6, with 8 bases that match TRBD1. Looked up from germline, CDR1 is LNHDA and CDR2 is SQIVND (reference sequence). Trimming took 0 bases from V and 6 from J; bases not matched to a gene: 1. The CDR3 is made up of 15 amino acids. The CDR3 protein is CASSIDGTGNSPLHF. CDR3 coding DNA: TGTGCCAGTAGTATAGACGGGACAGGTAATTCACCCCTCCACTTT.

The V call is TRBV14, the J call TRBJ2-2; possible D gene TRBD2, 6 bases. This CDR3 region has 15 residues. CDR1 is SGHDN, CDR2 FVKESK, per germline. V shed 2 bases and J shed 2 bases, with 9 bases lying between them. CDR3 in amino acids: CASSQLGGNTGELFF. Written as DNA, the CDR3 is TGTGCCAGCAGCCAATTGGGGGGAAACACCGGGGAGCTGTTTTTT.

There are a few counts of this clone. DNA of the CDR3: TGTGCCACCAGTGCCCCGAGGGTGGAGCAGCCCCAGCATTTT. Its protein is CATSAPRVEQPQHF. The genes are TRBV24-1 and TRBJ1-5, with no clear D. Germline V lookup: CDR1 KGHDR, CDR2 SFDVKD. CDR3 size: 14 residues. With 5 bases removed from V and 7 bases from J, the gap between germline ends came to 14 bases.

The rearrangement uses TRBV29-1 and TRBJ1-3; no definite D call. There are 14 residues in the CDR3. Germline values: CDR1 SQVTM, CDR2 ANQGSEA. V lost 1 base to trimming and J lost 3 bases, with 10 bases between them. The CDR3 is CSVEGPPGGNTIYF. In DNA form, the CDR3 reads TGCAGCGTTGAAGGTCCCCCCGGTGGAAACACCATATATTTT.

V is TRBV11-2 and J is TRBJ1-2, with 8 bases that match TRBD1. V shed 4 bases, J shed 5 bases, and the junction held 9 bases outside the gene matches. The germline CDR1 and CDR2 sequences are SGHAT and FQNNGV. The CDR3 length is 15 residues. Here the CDR3 DNA reads TGTGCCAGCAGCTCCATCAGGGGGCCTCTATATGGCTACACCTTC. Encoded protein: CASSSIRGPLYGYTF.

This chain uses TRBV6-1 with TRBJ1-3, with 7 positions matching TRBD1. CDR1 is MNHNS, CDR2 SASEGT, per germline. This CDR3 contains 13 residues. V lost 1 base, J lost 11 bases, and 5 bases stayed unmatched. The CDR3 region has the DNA TGTGCCAGCAGTGAAGGACAGGGAGTTTCCATATATTTT. Protein: CASSEGQGVSIYF.

The genes are TRBV5-1 and TRBJ2-3; tentative D call: TRBD1 (5 bases). Germline CDR1 and CDR2: SGHRS and YFSETQ. The CDR3 totals 14 residues. V was shortened by 0 bases and J by 4 bases, with 9 bases between the two germline ends. CDR3 bases: TGCGCCAGCAGCTTGGAGGGGATTTCAGATACGCAGTATTTT. Its protein is CASSLEGISDTQYF.

The J gene is TRBJ1-4, the V gene TRBV19; 8 nucleotides match TRBD1. CDR1 and CDR2 from the germline V gene are LNHDA and SQIVND (reference sequence). V shed 3 bases, J shed 7 bases, and the junction held 7 bases outside the gene matches. The CDR3 is 15 residues long. The CDR3 DNA reads TGTGCCAGTAGTATCGGACAGGGAGGTAGTGAAAAACTGTTTTTT. Translating gives CASSIGQGGSEKLFF.

The chain joins TRBV5-6 to TRBJ1-1, with 8 bases identical to TRBD1. CDR3 length equals 15 residues. Germline CDR1 SGHDT, CDR2 YYEEEE. V lost 4 bases to trimming and J lost 4 bases; unmatched junction nucleotides: 9. The CDR3 spells CASSPYRGVVTEAFF. DNA for the CDR3: TGTGCCAGCAGCCCGTACAGGGGGGTGGTCACTGAAGCTTTCTTT.

The gene calls are TRBV28 and TRBJ1-5; maybe TRBD1 (5 bases). The V gene's germline CDR1 is MDHEN and CDR2 SYDVKM. The CDR3 sequence is 15 residues long. V gave up 6 bases and J gave up 3 bases, with 15 bases separating them. The CDR3 loop is CASRPRPRDNQPQHF. The CDR3 bases are TGTGCCAGCAGGCCGAGACCCAGGGACAATCAGCCCCAGCATTTT.

V gene TRBV11-3 combines with J gene TRBJ2-2; D remains unclear. CDR1 is SGHNT, CDR2 YENEEA, per germline. Trimming cost V 5 bases and J 5 bases, with 9 bases left between them. The CDR3 is 13 amino acids. In DNA form, the CDR3 reads TGTGCCAGCAGCCTAGGCCGGACCGGGGAGCTGTTTTTT. Translated: CASSLGRTGELFF.

The rearrangement uses TRBV5-4 and TRBJ2-7; D might be TRBD1 (5 bases). Germline CDR1 is SGHNT and CDR2 is YYREEE (reference sequence). The CDR3 is 15 residues long. Trimming removed 1 base at V and 3 bases at J, with 14 bases between. CDR3 DNA: TGTGCCAGCAGCTTGTCAAGGGGTTTGGGCTACGAGCAGTACTTC. Its protein is CASSLSRGLGYEQYF. The full variable domain, with the rest looked up from reference TRBV5-4 and TRBJ2-7, is ETGVTQSPTHLIKTRGQQVTLRCSSQSGHNTVSWYQQALGQGPQFIFQYYREEENGRGNFPPRFSGLQFPNYSSELNVNALELDDSALYLCASSLSRGLGYEQYFGPGTRLTVT.